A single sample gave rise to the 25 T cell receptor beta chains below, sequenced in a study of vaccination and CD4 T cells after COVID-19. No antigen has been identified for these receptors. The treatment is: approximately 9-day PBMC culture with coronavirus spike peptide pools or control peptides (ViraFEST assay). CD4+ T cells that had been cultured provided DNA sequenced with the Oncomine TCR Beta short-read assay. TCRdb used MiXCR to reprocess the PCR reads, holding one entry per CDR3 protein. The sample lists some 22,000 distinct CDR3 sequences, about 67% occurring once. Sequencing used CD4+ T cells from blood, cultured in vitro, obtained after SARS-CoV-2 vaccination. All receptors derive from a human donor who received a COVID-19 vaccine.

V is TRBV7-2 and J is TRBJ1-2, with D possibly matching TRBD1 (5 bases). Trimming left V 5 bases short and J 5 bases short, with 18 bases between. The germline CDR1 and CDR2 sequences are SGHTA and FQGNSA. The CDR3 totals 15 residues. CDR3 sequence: CASSPGVRAGYGYTF. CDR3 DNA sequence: TGTGCCAGCAGCCCCGGGGTGAGGGCAGGGTATGGCTACACCTTC.

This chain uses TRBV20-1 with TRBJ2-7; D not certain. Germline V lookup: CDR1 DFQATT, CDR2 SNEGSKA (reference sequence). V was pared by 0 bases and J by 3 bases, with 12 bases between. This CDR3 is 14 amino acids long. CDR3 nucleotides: TGCAGTGCTAGAGATGTAGGATTCGGCTACGAGCAGTACTTC. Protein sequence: CSARDVGFGYEQYF.

In DNA form, the CDR3 reads TGTGCCAGCAGGGAAACTAACCAACTAAGGACAGATACGCAGTATTTT. Translating it yields CASRETNQLRTDTQYF. V and J are TRBV2 and TRBJ2-3, with D hard to call. The CDR3 sequence is 16 residues long. Germline CDR1 SNHLY, CDR2 FYNNEI. V dropped 6 bases and J dropped 3 bases, with 19 bases sitting between them.

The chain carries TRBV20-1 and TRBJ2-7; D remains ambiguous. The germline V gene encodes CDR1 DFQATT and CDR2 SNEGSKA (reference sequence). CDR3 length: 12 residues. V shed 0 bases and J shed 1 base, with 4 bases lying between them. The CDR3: CSARDQSYEQYF. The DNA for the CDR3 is TGCAGTGCTAGAGATCAATCCTACGAGCAGTACTTC.

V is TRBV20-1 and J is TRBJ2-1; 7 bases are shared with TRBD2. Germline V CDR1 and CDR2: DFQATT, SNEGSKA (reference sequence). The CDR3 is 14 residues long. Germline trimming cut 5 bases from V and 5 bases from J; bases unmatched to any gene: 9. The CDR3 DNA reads TGCAGTGCTGGGGGGGGGACTACTCACAATGAGCAGTTCTTC. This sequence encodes CSAGGGTTHNEQFF.

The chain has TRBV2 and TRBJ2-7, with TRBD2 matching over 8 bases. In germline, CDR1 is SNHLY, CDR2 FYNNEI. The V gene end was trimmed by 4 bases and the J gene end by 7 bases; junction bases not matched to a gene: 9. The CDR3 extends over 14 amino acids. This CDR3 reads CASSGSGGRKEQYF. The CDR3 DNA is TGTGCCAGCAGTGGATCGGGGGGGCGTAAGGAGCAGTACTTC.

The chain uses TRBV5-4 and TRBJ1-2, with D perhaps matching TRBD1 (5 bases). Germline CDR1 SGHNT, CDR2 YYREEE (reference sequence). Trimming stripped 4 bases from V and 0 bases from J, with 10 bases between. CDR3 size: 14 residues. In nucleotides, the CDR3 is TGTGCCAGCAGCCTTGTGACAGCTAACTATGGCTACACCTTC. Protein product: CASSLVTANYGYTF.

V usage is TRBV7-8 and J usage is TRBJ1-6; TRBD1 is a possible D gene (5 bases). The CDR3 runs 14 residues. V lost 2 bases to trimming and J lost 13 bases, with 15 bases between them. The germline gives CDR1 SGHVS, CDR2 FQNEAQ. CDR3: CASSLKGQGPPLHF. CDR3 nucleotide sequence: TGTGCCAGCAGCTTAAAAGGGCAGGGTCCGCCCCTCCACTTT.

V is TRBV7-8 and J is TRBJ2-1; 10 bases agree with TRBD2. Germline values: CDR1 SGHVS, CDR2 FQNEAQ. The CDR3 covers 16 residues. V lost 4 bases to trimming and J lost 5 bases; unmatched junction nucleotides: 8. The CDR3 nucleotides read TGTGCCAGCAGCTCCTTAAGCGGGGGGGCCGACAATGAGCAGTTCTTC. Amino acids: CASSSLSGGADNEQFF.

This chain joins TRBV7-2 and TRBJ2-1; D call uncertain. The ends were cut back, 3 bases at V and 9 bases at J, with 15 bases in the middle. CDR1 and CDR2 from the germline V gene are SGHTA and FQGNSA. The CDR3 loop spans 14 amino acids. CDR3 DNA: TGTGCCAGCAGCTTTTCCCGGTCGTCAGCTGAGCAGTTCTTC. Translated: CASSFSRSSAEQFF.

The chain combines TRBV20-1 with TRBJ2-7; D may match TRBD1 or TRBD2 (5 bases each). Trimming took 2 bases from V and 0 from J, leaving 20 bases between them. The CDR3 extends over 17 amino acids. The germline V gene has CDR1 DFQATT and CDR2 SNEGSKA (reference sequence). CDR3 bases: TGCAGTGCTAGAACCGGCGAGGGACGGGGAAGCTCCTACGAGCAGTACTTC. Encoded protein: CSARTGEGRGSSYEQYF.

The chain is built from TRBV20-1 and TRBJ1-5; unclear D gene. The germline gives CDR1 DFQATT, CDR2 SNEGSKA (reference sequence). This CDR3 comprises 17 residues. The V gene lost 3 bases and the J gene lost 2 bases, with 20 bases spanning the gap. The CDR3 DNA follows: TGCAGTGCTAGGCCCACCCGGCGGGTCCCAGGCAATCAGCCCCAGCATTTT. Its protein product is CSARPTRRVPGNQPQHF.

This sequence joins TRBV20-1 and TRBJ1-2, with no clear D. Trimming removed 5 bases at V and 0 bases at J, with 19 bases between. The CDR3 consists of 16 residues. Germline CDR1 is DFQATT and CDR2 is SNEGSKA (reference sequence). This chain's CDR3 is CSAPPHAGWPNYGYTF. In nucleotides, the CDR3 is TGCAGTGCTCCCCCCCACGCGGGGTGGCCTAACTATGGCTACACCTTC.

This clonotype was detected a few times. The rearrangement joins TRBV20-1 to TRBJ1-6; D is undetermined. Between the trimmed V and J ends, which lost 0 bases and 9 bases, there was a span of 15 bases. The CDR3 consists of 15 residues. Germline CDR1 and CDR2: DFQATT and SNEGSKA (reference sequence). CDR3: CSARDPRVQFSPLHF. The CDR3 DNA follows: TGCAGTGCTAGAGATCCGAGGGTCCAGTTTTCACCCCTCCACTTT.

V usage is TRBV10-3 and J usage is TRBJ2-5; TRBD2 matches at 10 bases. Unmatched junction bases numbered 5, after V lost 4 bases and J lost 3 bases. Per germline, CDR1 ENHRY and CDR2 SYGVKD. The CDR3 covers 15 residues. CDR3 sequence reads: CAISGSSGGEETQYF. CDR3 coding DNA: TGTGCCATCAGTGGGTCAAGCGGGGGGGAAGAGACCCAGTACTTC.

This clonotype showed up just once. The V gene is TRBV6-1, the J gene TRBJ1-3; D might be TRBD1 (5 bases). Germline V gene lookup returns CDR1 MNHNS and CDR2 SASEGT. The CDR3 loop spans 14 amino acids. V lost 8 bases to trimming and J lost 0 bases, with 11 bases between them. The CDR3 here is CASGAGGSGNTIYF. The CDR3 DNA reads TGTGCCAGCGGTGCGGGGGGCTCTGGAAACACCATATATTTT.

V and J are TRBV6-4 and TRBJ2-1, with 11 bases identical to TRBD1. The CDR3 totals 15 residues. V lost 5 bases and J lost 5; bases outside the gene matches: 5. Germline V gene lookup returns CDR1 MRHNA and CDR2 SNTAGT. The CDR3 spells CASSRTGGPHNEQFF. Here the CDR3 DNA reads TGTGCCAGCAGTCGGACAGGGGGCCCCCACAATGAGCAGTTCTTC.

In DNA form, the CDR3 reads TGTGCCAGCAGCTTGGAGCACGGGGCCGAGGGACTAGCGGGGGGGCAAGGCTACGAGCAGTACTTC. As protein: CASSLEHGAEGLAGGQGYEQYF. The chain uses TRBV7-8 and TRBJ2-7, with 16 bases identical to TRBD2. The V segment lost 3 bases and the J segment 3 bases; nucleotides outside the gene matches: 20. Per germline, CDR1 SGHVS and CDR2 FQNEAQ. This CDR3 region has 22 residues.

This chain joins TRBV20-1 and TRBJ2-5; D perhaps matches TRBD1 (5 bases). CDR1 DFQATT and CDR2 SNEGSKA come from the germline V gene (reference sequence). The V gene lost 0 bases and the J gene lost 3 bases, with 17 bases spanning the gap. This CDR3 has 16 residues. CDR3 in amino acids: CSAREGRETAKETQYF. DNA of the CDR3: TGCAGTGCTAGAGAGGGGCGAGAAACGGCGAAAGAGACCCAGTACTTC.

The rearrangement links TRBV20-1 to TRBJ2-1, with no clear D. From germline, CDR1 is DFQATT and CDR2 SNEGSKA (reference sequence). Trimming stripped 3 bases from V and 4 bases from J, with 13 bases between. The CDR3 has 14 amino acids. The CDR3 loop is CSASPGLVYNEQFF. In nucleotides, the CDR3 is TGCAGTGCTAGCCCTGGGTTAGTGTACAATGAGCAGTTCTTC.

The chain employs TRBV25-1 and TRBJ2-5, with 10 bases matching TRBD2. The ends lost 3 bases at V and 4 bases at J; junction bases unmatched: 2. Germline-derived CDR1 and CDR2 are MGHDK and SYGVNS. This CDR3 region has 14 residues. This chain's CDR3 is CASSEGLAPETQYF. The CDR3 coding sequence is TGTGCCAGCAGTGAGGGACTAGCGCCAGAGACCCAGTACTTC.

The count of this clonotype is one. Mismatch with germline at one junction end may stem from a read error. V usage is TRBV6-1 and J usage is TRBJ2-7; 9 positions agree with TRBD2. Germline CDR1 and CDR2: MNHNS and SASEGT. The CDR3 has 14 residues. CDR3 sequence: CAISGGGGVYEQYF. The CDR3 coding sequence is TGTGCCATCAGTGGCGGCGGGGGGGTATACGAGCAGTACTTC.

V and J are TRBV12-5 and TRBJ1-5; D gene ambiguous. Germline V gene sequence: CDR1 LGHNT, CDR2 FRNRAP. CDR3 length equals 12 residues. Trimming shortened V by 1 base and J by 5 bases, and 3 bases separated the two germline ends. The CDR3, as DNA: TGTGCTAGTGGTTTGGATTATCAGCCCCAGCATTTT. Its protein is CASGLDYQPQHF. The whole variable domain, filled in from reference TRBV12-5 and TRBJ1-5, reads DARVTQTPRHKVTEMGQEVTMRCQPILGHNTVFWYRQTMMQGLELLAYFRNRAPLDDSGMPKDRFSAEMPDATLATLKIQPSEPRDSAVYFCASGLDYQPQHFGDGTRLSIL.

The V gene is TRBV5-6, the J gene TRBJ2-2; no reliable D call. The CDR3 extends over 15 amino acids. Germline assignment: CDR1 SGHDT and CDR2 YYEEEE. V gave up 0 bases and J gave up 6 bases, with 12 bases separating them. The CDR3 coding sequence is TGTGCCAGCAGCTTGGGTCCCCCTAGGGCCGGGGAGCTGTTTTTT. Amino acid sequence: CASSLGPPRAGELFF.

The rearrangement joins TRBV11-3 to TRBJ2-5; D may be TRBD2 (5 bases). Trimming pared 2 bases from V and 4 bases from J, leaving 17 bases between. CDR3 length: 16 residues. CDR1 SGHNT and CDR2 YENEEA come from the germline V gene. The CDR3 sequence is CASSLPASGRGETQYF. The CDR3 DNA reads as TGTGCCAGCAGCTTACCCGCTTCGGGGAGAGGAGAGACCCAGTACTTC. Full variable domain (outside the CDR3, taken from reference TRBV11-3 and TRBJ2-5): EAGVVQSPRYKIIEKKQPVAFWCNPISGHNTLYWYLQNLGQGPELLIRYENEEAVDDSQLPKDRFSAERLKGVDSTLKIQPAELGDSAVYLCASSLPASGRGETQYFGPGTRLLVL.